These T cell receptor beta chains were read from a single sample in a study of neoadjuvant anti-PD-1 for oral cavity cancer. TCRdb keeps only in-frame clones here, not all; method: immunoSEQ multiplex PCR. The repertoire holds approximately 67,000 clones, around 82% seen once, with approximately 3.6% in the top ten. Source: PBMCs, taken before nivolumab (anti-PD-1) treatment. Receptors were obtained from a person between 35 and 79 years old with oral cavity squamous cell carcinoma. The CDR3 runs from the conserved cysteine through the conserved F or W. The D gene is left open where the match is weak. Expanded clones are given a class, and other clones once, few, many or no size at all.

V gene,clone size,J gene,D gene,CDR3 protein,CDR3 DNA
TRBV30,-,TRBJ2-5,TRBD2,CAWVAGGEGTQYF,TGTGCCTGGGTAGCGGGAGGGGAGGGGACCCAGTACTTC
TRBV14,-,TRBJ1-6,-,CASSSQDLSYNSPLHF,TGTGCCAGCAGCAGCCAGGACCTATCCTATAATTCACCCCTCCACTTT
TRBV13,-,TRBJ1-1,-,CASSFRGADTEAFF,TGTGCCAGCAGCTTCCGGGGGGCCGACACTGAAGCTTTCTTT
TRBV9,-,TRBJ1-3,TRBD1,CASSSEALQGAKGNTIYF,TGTGCCAGCAGCAGCGAAGCCTTACAGGGGGCGAAGGGAAACACCATATATTTT
TRBV7-8,-,TRBJ1-6,TRBD1,CASRPRQGPNNSPLHF,TGTGCCAGCAGACCCCGACAGGGACCGAATAATTCACCCCTCCACTTT
TRBV6-1,-,TRBJ1-6,-,CASYGVVRNSPLHF,TGTGCCAGCTACGGGGTTGTCCGTAATTCACCCCTCCACTTT
TRBV29-1,-,TRBJ1-1,TRBD1,CSVDGRQGTWDTEAFF,TGCAGCGTTGACGGTAGACAGGGTACATGGGACACTGAAGCTTTCTTT
TRBV28,few,TRBJ1-4,TRBD1,CASSLPQGAEKLFF,TGTGCCAGCAGTTTACCGCAGGGGGCTGAAAAACTGTTTTTT
TRBV7-9,-,TRBJ2-7,TRBD1,CASSFGQGANEQYF,TGTGCCAGCAGCTTTGGACAGGGGGCGAACGAGCAGTACTTC
TRBV4-1,-,TRBJ1-2,TRBD1,CASSQAGQGSRYYGYTF,TGCGCCAGCAGCCAAGCGGGACAGGGTTCCCGATACTATGGCTACACCTTC
TRBV11-2,-,TRBJ2-7,-,CASTPPPGGYEQYF,TGTGCCAGCACACCACCCCCCGGGGGTTACGAGCAGTACTTC
TRBV30,once,TRBJ2-7,TRBD2,CAWSVKGRGGRLHIREQYF,TGTGCCTGGAGTGTAAAAGGTCGGGGCGGGAGACTTCATATACGTGAGCAGTACTTC
TRBV5-1,-,TRBJ1-2,TRBD1,CASSLAGTGGEGYTF,TGCGCCAGCAGCTTGGCTGGGACAGGGGGCGAGGGCTACACCTTC
TRBV27,-,TRBJ2-6,-,CASSDDFSGANVLTF,TGTGCCAGCAGTGACGATTTCTCCGGGGCCAACGTCCTGACTTTC
TRBV4-2,-,TRBJ2-2,TRBD1,CASSPEGATGELFF,TGTGCCAGCAGCCCAGAGGGGGCCACCGGGGAGCTGTTTTTT
TRBV27,-,TRBJ2-7,-,CASSARGGTYEQYF,TGTGCCAGCAGTGCACGCGGCGGAACCTACGAGCAGTACTTC
TRBV6-5,-,TRBJ1-2,-,CASRNTLAYGYTF,TGTGCCAGCAGGAACACGCTAGCCTATGGCTACACCTTC
TRBV6-6,-,TRBJ1-1,TRBD1,CASSPTGGGTEAFF,TGTGCCAGCAGTCCGACAGGGGGAGGAACTGAAGCTTTCTTT
TRBV4-1,-,TRBJ2-1,-,CASSQESERPTDEQFF,TGCGCCAGCAGCCAAGAATCAGAACGCCCTACAGATGAGCAGTTCTTC
TRBV7-8,-,TRBJ2-5,TRBD2,CASSSKGLAGKETQYF,TGTGCCAGCAGCTCCAAAGGACTAGCGGGCAAAGAGACCCAGTACTTC
TRBV29-1,-,TRBJ2-3,-,CSATLRGDTQYF,TGCAGCGCCACTCTCCGGGGGGATACGCAGTATTTT
TRBV2,-,TRBJ2-7,-,CASSENRDGEQYF,TGTGCCAGCAGTGAAAACAGGGACGGCGAGCAGTACTTC
TRBV27,-,TRBJ2-2,TRBD1,CASSLYSGTGGPGELFF,TGTGCCAGCAGTTTATACTCCGGGACAGGGGGCCCCGGGGAGCTGTTTTTT
TRBV7-9,-,TRBJ1-2,-,CASSFPGEGFNYGYTF,TGTGCCAGCAGCTTCCCGGGGGAGGGATTTAACTATGGCTACACCTTC
TRBV27,few,TRBJ2-1,-,CASRGRISDEQFF,TGTGCCAGCAGGGGGAGAATCAGCGATGAGCAGTTCTTC
TRBV2,-,TRBJ1-5,TRBD1,CASREGDRGLGQPQHF,TGTGCCAGCAGGGAGGGGGACAGGGGGCTCGGCCAGCCCCAGCATTTT
TRBV19,-,TRBJ2-7,TRBD1,CATSPGTVYEQYF,TGTGCCACCTCCCCCGGGACAGTCTACGAGCAGTACTTC
TRBV5-1,once,TRBJ2-2,TRBD2,CASSLQGTINTGELFF,TGCGCCAGCAGCCTACAAGGGACTATTAACACCGGGGAGCTGTTTTTT
TRBV7-9,-,TRBJ1-5,TRBD1,CASSLYYGTVNQPPQHF,TGTGCCAGCAGCCTATACTACGGGACAGTCAATCAGCCGCCCCAGCATTTT
TRBV13,-,TRBJ1-3,-,CASGGDSGNTIYF,TGTGCCAGCGGGGGCGACTCTGGAAACACCATATATTTT
TRBV7-8,-,TRBJ2-5,TRBD2,CASSVGLAERETQYF,TGTGCCAGCAGCGTGGGACTAGCAGAGAGAGAGACCCAGTACTTC
TRBV30,-,TRBJ1-3,-,CAGQGASSGNTIYF,TGTGCCGGCCAAGGGGCTAGCTCTGGAAACACCATATATTTT